The source of this TCR beta chain is a study of memory CD4+ T cells and cytomegalovirus serostatus. Study overall: Of the healthy Belgian adults, several were CMV seropositive and 24 seronegative.

The protocol was immunoSEQ multiplex PCR, while the TCRdb copy is restricted to in-frame clones and leaves out a portion. There are about 61,000 clones in the sample; about 81% occur only once, and over 0.7% lies in the top ten. This CDR3 region has 20 residues. V shed 4 bases and J shed 2 bases, with 27 bases lying between them. Germline V CDR1 and CDR2: MGHRA, YSYEKL. Single viable CD3+CD4+CD8-CD45RO+ cells were sorted as the memory CD4+ T cells. Total CD4+ T cells were enriched by CD4 positive selection. The sample holds a few counts of this clone. Sequenced input: memory CD4+ T cells from blood. The sequence was obtained from an adult in good health and CMV-seronegative. The rearrangement joins TRBV4-1 to TRBJ2-1, with no clear D. CDR3: CASSRVMGPYSLKTYNEQFF. Written as DNA, the CDR3 is TGCGCCAGCAGCCGAGTTATGGGCCCGTACTCCTTAAAAACCTACAATGAGCAGTTCTTC.